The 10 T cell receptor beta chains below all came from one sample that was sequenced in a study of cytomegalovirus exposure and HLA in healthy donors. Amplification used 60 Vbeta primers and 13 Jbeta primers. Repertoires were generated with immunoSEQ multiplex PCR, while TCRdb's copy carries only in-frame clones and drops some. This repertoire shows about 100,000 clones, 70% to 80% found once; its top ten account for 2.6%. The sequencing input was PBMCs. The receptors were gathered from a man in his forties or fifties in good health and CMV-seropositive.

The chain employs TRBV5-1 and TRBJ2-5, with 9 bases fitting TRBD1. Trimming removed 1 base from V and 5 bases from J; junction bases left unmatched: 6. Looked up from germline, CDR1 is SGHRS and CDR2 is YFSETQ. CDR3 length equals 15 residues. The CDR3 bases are TGCGCCAGCAGCTTGTTCACAGGGGGCGGGGAGACCCAGTACTTC. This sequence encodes CASSLFTGGGETQYF.

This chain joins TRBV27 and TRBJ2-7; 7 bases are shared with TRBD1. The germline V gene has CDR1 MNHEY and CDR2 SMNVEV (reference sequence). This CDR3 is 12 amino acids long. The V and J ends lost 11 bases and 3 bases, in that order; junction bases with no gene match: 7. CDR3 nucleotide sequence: TGTGCCGGTAGACAGGGAGTCTACGAGCAGTACTTC. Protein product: CAGRQGVYEQYF.

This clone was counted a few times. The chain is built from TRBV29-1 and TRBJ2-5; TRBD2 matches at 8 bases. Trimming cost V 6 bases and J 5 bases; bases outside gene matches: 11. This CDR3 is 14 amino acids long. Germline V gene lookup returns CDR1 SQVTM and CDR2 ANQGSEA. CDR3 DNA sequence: TGCAGCGTCAACCGGCCCCCGGGAGGGGAGACCCAGTACTTC. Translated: CSVNRPPGGETQYF.

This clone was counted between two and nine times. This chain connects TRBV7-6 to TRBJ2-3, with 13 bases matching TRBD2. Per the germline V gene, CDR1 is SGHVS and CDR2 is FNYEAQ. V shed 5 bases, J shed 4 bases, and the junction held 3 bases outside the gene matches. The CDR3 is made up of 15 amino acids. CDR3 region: CASSGGTSGADTQYF. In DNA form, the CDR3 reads TGTGCCAGCAGCGGAGGGACTAGCGGGGCAGATACGCAGTATTTT. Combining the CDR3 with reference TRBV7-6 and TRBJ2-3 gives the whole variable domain GAGVSQSPRYKVTKRGQDVALRCDPISGHVSLYWYRQALGQGPEFLTYFNYEAQQDKSGLPNDRFSAERPEGSISTLTIQRTEQRDSAMYRCASSGGTSGADTQYFGPGTRLTVL.

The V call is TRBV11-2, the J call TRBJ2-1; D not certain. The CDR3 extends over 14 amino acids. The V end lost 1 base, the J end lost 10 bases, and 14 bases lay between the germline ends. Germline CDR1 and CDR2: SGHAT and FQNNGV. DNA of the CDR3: TGTGCCAGCAGCTTAGTGCGGCCGCCGGTCGAGCAGTTCTTC. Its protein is CASSLVRPPVEQFF.

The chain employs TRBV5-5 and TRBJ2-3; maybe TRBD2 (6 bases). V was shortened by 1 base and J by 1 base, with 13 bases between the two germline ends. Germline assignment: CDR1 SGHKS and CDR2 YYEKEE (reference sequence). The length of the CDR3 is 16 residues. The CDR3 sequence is CASSLSPASGTDTQYF. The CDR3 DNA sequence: TGTGCCAGCAGCTTGTCCCCCGCTAGCGGCACAGATACGCAGTATTTT.

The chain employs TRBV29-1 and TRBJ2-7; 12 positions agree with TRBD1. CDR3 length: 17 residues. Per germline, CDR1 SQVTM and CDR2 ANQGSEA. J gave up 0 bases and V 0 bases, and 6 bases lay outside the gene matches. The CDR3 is CSVEDGTGGISSYEQYF. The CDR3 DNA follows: TGCAGCGTTGAAGACGGGACAGGGGGCATAAGCTCCTACGAGCAGTACTTC.

The CDR3 reads CASSPPEAQETQYF. CDR3 DNA sequence: TGTGCCAGCAGTCCCCCCGAGGCCCAAGAGACCCAGTACTTC. J is TRBJ2-5 and V is TRBV2; D ambiguous. V lost 5 bases to trimming and J lost 1 base, with 11 bases between them. CDR3 length: 14 amino acids. CDR1 and CDR2 (germline): SNHLY, FYNNEI.

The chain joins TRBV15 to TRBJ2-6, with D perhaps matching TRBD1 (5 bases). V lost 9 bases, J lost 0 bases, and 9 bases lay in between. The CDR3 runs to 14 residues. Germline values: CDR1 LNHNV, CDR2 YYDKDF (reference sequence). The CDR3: CATSTASGANVLTF. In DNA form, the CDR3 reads TGTGCCACATCGACAGCCTCTGGGGCCAACGTCCTGACTTTC.

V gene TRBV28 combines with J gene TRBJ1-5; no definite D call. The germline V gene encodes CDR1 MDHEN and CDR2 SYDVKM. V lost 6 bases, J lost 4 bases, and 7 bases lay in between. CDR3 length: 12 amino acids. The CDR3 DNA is TGTGCCAGCAGCCGCCGGAATCAGCCCCAGCATTTT. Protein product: CASSRRNQPQHF.